A single sample gave rise to the 27 T cell receptor beta chains below, sequenced in a study of cytomegalovirus exposure and HLA in healthy donors. This PCR relied on a set of 60 Vbeta primers and 13 Jbeta primers. The method was immunoSEQ multiplex PCR; TCRdb's version includes in-frame clones alone and lacks a portion of them. The profile shows more than 150,000 clones, more than 75% of them singletons. Sequencing used PBMCs. Receptors were obtained from a man aged 35-49 years in good health and CMV-seronegative.

This clone has just a few counts. The CDR3 bases are TGTGCCAGCAGCGTAGTGGGGGGTTGGACAGATACGCAGTATTTT. This encodes CASSVVGGWTDTQYF. The chain joins TRBV9 to TRBJ2-3; D is perhaps TRBD2 (6 bases). Looked up from germline, CDR1 is SGDLS and CDR2 is YYNGEE. V was cut by 0 bases and J by 3 bases, with 11 bases left in between. The length of the CDR3 is 15 residues.

The chain has TRBV9 and TRBJ1-6; D not resolved. V lost 4 bases and J 1 base, leaving 15 bases between the germline ends. CDR1 is SGDLS, CDR2 YYNGEE, per germline. The CDR3 loop spans 17 amino acids. The CDR3 spells CASSTRGGPSYNSPLHF. The CDR3 region has the DNA TGTGCCAGCAGCACCCGAGGCGGGCCGTCCTATAATTCACCCCTCCACTTT.

The rearrangement joins TRBV4-3 to TRBJ2-7, with 15 nucleotides matching TRBD2. V gave up 0 bases and J gave up 4 bases; unmatched junction bases: 4. Per the germline V gene, CDR1 is LGHNA and CDR2 is YSLEER. There are 17 residues in the CDR3. The CDR3 reads CASSQDWGLAGGYEQYF. CDR3 DNA: TGCGCCAGCAGCCAAGATTGGGGACTAGCGGGAGGATACGAGCAGTACTTC.

The V gene is TRBV7-6, the J gene TRBJ1-1; TRBD1 agrees at 8 bases. The CDR3 runs 15 residues. The germline V gene has CDR1 SGHVS and CDR2 FNYEAQ. After removal of 5 bases from V and 4 bases from J, the junction contained 9 bases not matched to a gene. CDR3 sequence: CASSPGTGWATEAFF. DNA for the CDR3: TGTGCCAGCAGCCCCGGGACAGGTTGGGCCACTGAAGCTTTCTTT.

This rearrangement joins TRBV10-3 to TRBJ2-2, with 8 bases aligning to TRBD1. CDR3 size: 14 residues. The J segment lost 4 bases and the V segment lost 10 bases, leaving 8 bases of the junction unmatched. Germline V gene lookup returns CDR1 ENHRY and CDR2 SYGVKD. Here the CDR3 reads CATGQGASTGELFF. Written as DNA, the CDR3 is TGTGCCACCGGCCAGGGGGCAAGCACCGGGGAGCTGTTTTTT.

This clone was recorded a few times. V gene TRBV4-3 combines with J gene TRBJ1-1; D might be TRBD1 (6 bases). CDR1 is LGHNA, CDR2 YSLEER, per germline. This CDR3 comprises 13 residues. Between the trimmed V and J ends, which lost 1 base and 11 bases, there was a span of 14 bases. This CDR3 is CASSQASRGAAFF. The CDR3 DNA reads as TGCGCCAGCAGCCAAGCCTCCAGGGGAGCTGCTTTCTTT.

This rearrangement joins TRBV11-1 to TRBJ2-7; 10 bases fit TRBD2. In germline, CDR1 is SGHAT, CDR2 FQDESV (reference sequence). CDR3 length: 15 residues. J gave up 7 bases and V 3 bases, and 9 bases lay outside the gene matches. The DNA for the CDR3 is TGTGCCAGCAGCTTTCAGCTAGCGGGAGTATCGGAGCAGTACTTC. Protein sequence: CASSFQLAGVSEQYF.

The gene calls are TRBV13 and TRBJ1-1, with 7 nucleotides matching TRBD1. From germline, CDR1 is PRHDT and CDR2 FYEKMQ (reference sequence). The CDR3 spans 15 residues. V gave up 1 base and J gave up 4 bases; unmatched junction bases: 6. Written as DNA, the CDR3 is TGTGCCAGCAGCTTAGTGAGGGGGCTGGCCACTGAAGCTTTCTTT. This translates into CASSLVRGLATEAFF.

This clone was picked up one time. The chain carries TRBV7-2 and TRBJ2-1; 11 positions match TRBD2. This CDR3 has 15 amino acids. V lost 2 bases, J lost 8 bases, and 5 bases stayed unmatched. Germline lookup yields CDR1 SGHTA and CDR2 FQGNSA. CDR3 bases: TGTGCCAGCAGCTTATCATTAGCGGGAGGGCATGAGCAGTTCTTC. It encodes CASSLSLAGGHEQFF.

V and J are TRBV21-1 and TRBJ1-2. TRBV21-1 is a recognized pseudogene. The CDR3 totals 13 residues. In nucleotides, the CDR3 is TGTGCCAGCAAGGGGCGGGGGGGTGATGGCTACACCTTC. This codes for CASKGRGGDGYTF.

This chain connects TRBV10-1 to TRBJ1-5; D possibly corresponds to TRBD1 (5 bases). Trimming stripped 8 bases from V and 1 base from J, with 18 bases between. CDR3 length: 16 residues. Germline CDR1 and CDR2: WNHNN and SYGVQD (reference sequence). For the CDR3, the DNA is TGCGCCAGCCTTCGCGCGGGGGAAGGGAGCAATCAGCCCCAGCATTTT. It codes for CASLRAGEGSNQPQHF.

The genes are TRBV4-2 and TRBJ2-1; 7 bases are shared with TRBD2. The germline CDR1 and CDR2 sequences are LGHNA and YNFKEQ. The V and J ends lost 0 bases and 0 bases, in that order; junction bases with no gene match: 5. The CDR3 runs to 17 residues. CDR3 region: CASSQDPTSSSYNEQFF. As DNA, the CDR3 is TGTGCCAGCAGCCAAGACCCGACTAGCTCCTCCTACAATGAGCAGTTCTTC.

V is TRBV7-3 and J is TRBJ2-3, with D tentatively TRBD2 (6 bases). This CDR3 has 14 residues. Germline V gene lookup returns CDR1 SGHTA and CDR2 FQGTGA. With 4 bases removed from V and 0 bases from J, the gap between germline ends came to 8 bases. CDR3 residues: CASSSSGSTDTQYF. The CDR3, as DNA: TGTGCCAGCAGCTCAAGCGGGAGCACAGATACGCAGTATTTT.

For the CDR3, the DNA is TGTGCCAGCCTCGGACAGGGGATTATCACAGATACGCAGTATTTT. It is translated as CASLGQGIITDTQYF. The rearrangement uses TRBV2 and TRBJ2-3; 9 bases agree with TRBD1. This CDR3 is built from 15 residues. Germline V gene data show CDR1 as SNHLY and CDR2 as FYNNEI. V lost 8 bases, J lost 2 bases, and 8 bases stayed unmatched.

This clone was seen a single time. The chain combines TRBV19 with TRBJ2-2, with 8 bases aligning to TRBD1. The junction had 11 bases not matched to a gene; V was cut back by 2 bases and J by 3 bases. Germline V gene data show CDR1 as LNHDA and CDR2 as SQIVND (reference sequence). The length of the CDR3 is 18 residues. The CDR3 sequence: CASSISLTGTGYTGELFF. DNA of the CDR3: TGTGCCAGTAGTATAAGCCTTACCGGGACAGGTTACACCGGGGAGCTGTTTTTT.

The V gene is TRBV18, the J gene TRBJ2-1, with a weak D call TRBD2 (7 bases). Trimming took off 3 bases at V and 6 bases at J, with 15 bases between the two ends. Germline V lookup: CDR1 KGHSH, CDR2 LQKENI. The CDR3 has 15 residues. In nucleotides, the CDR3 is TGTGCCAGCTCACCCTCGGGGGGCCTAGGCAATGAGCAGTTCTTC. It codes for CASSPSGGLGNEQFF. The full variable domain, in which reference TRBV18 and TRBJ2-1 provide the parts outside the CDR3, is NAGVMQNPRHLVRRRGQEARLRCSPMKGHSHVYWYRQLPEEGLKFMVYLQKENIIDESGMPKERFSAEFPKEGPSILRIQQVVRGDSAAYFCASSPSGGLGNEQFFGPGTRLTVL.

This CDR3 reads CASSRPGQADSGANVLTF. CDR3 bases: TGTGCCAGCAGCAGACCGGGACAGGCGGACTCTGGGGCCAACGTCCTGACTTTC. The chain employs TRBV7-9 and TRBJ2-6; the match to TRBD1 covers 8 bases. The germline CDR1 and CDR2 sequences are SEHNR and FQNEAQ (reference sequence). The CDR3 contains 18 residues. V was clipped by 5 bases and J by 0 bases; unmatched bases: 9.

Concerning this clone: The germline gene is not matched at one end of the junction; a read error may be the cause. The CDR3 spells CSSSFGYGYTF. DNA of the CDR3: TGTTCCAGCAGCTTCGGCTATGGCTACACCTTC. The chain joins TRBV7-9 to TRBJ1-2; D not resolved. Germline CDR1 is SEHNR and CDR2 is FQNEAQ (reference sequence). CDR3 size: 11 residues.

The gene calls are TRBV25-1 and TRBJ2-3, with TRBD1 as a possible D gene (5 bases). V lost 2 bases to trimming and J lost 2 bases, with 17 bases between them. The CDR3 is 17 amino acids. CDR1 and CDR2 from the germline V gene are MGHDK and SYGVNS. The CDR3 DNA sequence: TGTGCCAGCAGTGAAAGGCTCGGGCAGGGCCCCACAGATACGCAGTATTTT. Protein product: CASSERLGQGPTDTQYF.

The V gene is TRBV30, the J gene TRBJ1-1, with D tentatively TRBD1 (5 bases). CDR3 length: 11 amino acids. Trimming shortened V by 5 bases and J by 9 bases, and 13 bases separated the two germline ends. In germline, CDR1 is GTSNPN, CDR2 SVGIG (reference sequence). CDR3 in DNA: TGTGCCTGGGGCTTTTCAGGGCAAGCTTTCTTT. The encoded protein is CAWGFSGQAFF.

The V call is TRBV5-1, the J call TRBJ2-3; 7 nucleotides align to TRBD2. Germline assignment: CDR1 SGHRS and CDR2 YFSETQ. V was pared by 2 bases and J by 3 bases, with 9 bases of the junction left unmatched. The CDR3 totals 16 residues. This CDR3 reads CASSFLREAATDTQYF. The CDR3 coding sequence is TGCGCCAGCAGCTTTTTACGGGAGGCGGCTACAGATACGCAGTATTTT.

The chain couples TRBV2 to TRBJ2-4; 7 bases line up with TRBD2. V was clipped by 4 bases and J by 6 bases; unmatched bases: 6. The CDR3 covers 14 residues. Germline assignment: CDR1 SNHLY and CDR2 FYNNEI. DNA for the CDR3: TGTGCCAGCAGTGTAGAGGGAGGGCCAAACATTCAGTACTTC. Its translation is CASSVEGGPNIQYF.

Comments on this clone: Germline and junction disagree at one end, which may indicate a read error. Within the sample, other DNA sequences also encode this same CDR3. This sequence joins TRBV27 and TRBJ2-1; 8 nucleotides line up with TRBD2. Germline assignment: CDR1 MNHEY and CDR2 SMNVEV (reference sequence). This CDR3 comprises 15 residues. Here the CDR3 reads CASRLGRGAVNEQFF. In DNA form, the CDR3 reads TGCGCCAGCCGCCTCGGGAGGGGCGCGGTCAATGAGCAGTTCTTC.

This clone was detected only a few times. The rearrangement joins TRBV5-4 to TRBJ1-3, with D uncertain. In germline, CDR1 is SGHNT, CDR2 YYREEE (reference sequence). The CDR3 is made up of 16 amino acids. V gave up 4 bases and J gave up 0 bases, with 14 bases separating them. CDR3 in amino acids: CASSRGGISSGNTIYF. CDR3 DNA: TGTGCCAGCAGCCGCGGCGGGATTAGCTCTGGAAACACCATATATTTT.

As regards this clone: Other DNA sequences of this sample code for an identical CDR3. The genes are TRBV6-5 and TRBJ1-1; 10 bases align to TRBD1. V shed 0 bases and J 5 bases; nucleotides not matched to a gene: 3. Germline V gives CDR1 MNHEY, CDR2 SVGAGI. This CDR3 has 15 residues. The CDR3 DNA follows: TGTGCCAGCAGTTACTCGAGGGACAGGGGAACTGAAGCTTTCTTT. Its translation: CASSYSRDRGTEAFF.

Regarding this clone: A junction boundary mismatches the germline segment, possibly from a read error. The chain is built from TRBV27 and TRBJ1-5, with D perhaps matching TRBD1 (6 bases). The CDR3 loop spans 16 amino acids. Per the germline V gene, CDR1 is MNHEY and CDR2 is SMNVEV (reference sequence). This chain's CDR3 is CAGSPARDTDNQPQHF. The CDR3 DNA follows: TGTGCCGGCAGTCCCGCCCGGGACACCGACAATCAGCCCCAGCATTTT.

The chain has TRBV7-2 and TRBJ1-2; D is perhaps TRBD1 (6 bases). The germline gives CDR1 SGHTA, CDR2 FQGNSA. V shed 5 bases and J shed 6 bases, with 25 bases lying between them. The length of the CDR3 is 17 residues. The CDR3 loop reads CASSPPFGAGARDGYTF. The CDR3 region has the DNA TGTGCCAGCAGCCCTCCGTTTGGGGCGGGGGCCCGGGATGGCTACACCTTC.